Presented here are 13 T cell receptor beta chains from one specimen sequenced in a study of blood T cell repertoires in COVID-19 (TCRdb year 2020). The library was made by the immunoSEQ multiplex PCR assay. Entries here come from immuneACCESS through TCRdb and include only in-frame sequences with V and J called. Some clones fail to appear in such tables; in the studies checked, an unresolved V gene covers under half of the shortfall, and the cause of the remainder is unknown. This sample comprises some 70,000 clones, roughly four fifths of them detected only once. In total, the top ten clones hold around 4.3% of the sample. The sample taken for sequencing was peripheral blood. These receptors originate from a woman aged 55-70 years with acute or convalescent COVID-19.

The chain links TRBV27 to TRBJ2-3; D possibly corresponds to TRBD1 (6 bases). The CDR3 is 19 amino acids. The V and J ends lost 4 bases and 2 bases respectively, with 25 bases between them. Germline CDR1 and CDR2: MNHEY and SMNVEV (reference sequence). The CDR3 spells CASSYRNKGQGTNTDTQYF. The CDR3, as DNA: TGTGCCAGCAGTTATAGAAACAAGGGTCAGGGGACCAACACAGATACGCAGTATTTT.

V and J are TRBV7-3 and TRBJ2-2; 11 nucleotides align to TRBD1. This CDR3 comprises 15 residues. The germline V gene encodes CDR1 SGHTA and CDR2 FQGTGA. The trim removed 4 bases at V and 6 bases at J, leaving 4 bases unmatched. Written as DNA, the CDR3 is TGTGCCAGCAGCTCGGGACAGGGGGTGCCCGGGGAGCTGTTTTTT. Translating gives CASSSGQGVPGELFF.

This clone appeared a few times. This sequence joins TRBV14 and TRBJ2-7; TRBD1 is a possible D gene (5 bases). The CDR3 has 13 residues. The V and J ends lost 3 bases and 3 bases respectively, with 9 bases between them. CDR1 and CDR2 from the germline V gene are SGHDN and FVKESK. The CDR3: CASSHLQGYEQYF. The CDR3 DNA sequence: TGTGCCAGCAGCCACCTCCAGGGCTACGAGCAGTACTTC.

About this clone itself: This specimen includes other DNA sequences encoding the same CDR3. The chain carries TRBV3-1 (or the pseudogene TRBV3-2) and TRBJ1-2; TRBD1 is a possible D gene (6 bases). CDR3 length: 15 residues. V was shortened by 11 bases and J by 2 bases, with 21 bases between the two germline ends. The germline CDR1 and CDR2 sequences are LGHDT and YNNKEL (reference sequence). CDR3 loop: CAPSQGGGGNYGYTF. In nucleotides, the CDR3 is TGTGCCCCCAGCCAAGGAGGGGGGGGGAACTATGGCTACACCTTC.

The V call is TRBV6-1, the J call TRBJ2-5, with D perhaps matching TRBD1 (6 bases). Germline-derived CDR1 and CDR2 are MNHNS and SASEGT. The CDR3 is 16 residues long. V lost 0 bases, J lost 5 bases, and 16 bases lay in between. The CDR3 is CASSEAAGQSVETQYF. CDR3 bases: TGTGCCAGCAGTGAAGCGGCCGGACAGAGCGTTGAGACCCAGTACTTC.

V gene TRBV19 combines with J gene TRBJ1-6; TRBD1 is a possible D gene (6 bases). V was cut by 6 bases and J by 7 bases, with 13 bases left in between. Germline CDR1 is LNHDA and CDR2 is SQIVND (reference sequence). The CDR3 has 14 amino acids. The DNA for the CDR3 is TGTGCCAGTAGAGACACAGGGCCCAATTCACCCCTCCACTTT. It codes for CASRDTGPNSPLHF.

The V gene is TRBV19, the J gene TRBJ2-1; no reliable D call. Germline assignment: CDR1 LNHDA and CDR2 SQIVND (reference sequence). The CDR3 runs to 14 residues. V gave up 5 bases and J gave up 6 bases, with 14 bases separating them. The CDR3 bases are TGTGCCAGTAGTCCCGGGTACCCGGGCAATGAGCAGTTCTTC. This sequence encodes CASSPGYPGNEQFF. The variable domain in full, with the rest retrieved from reference TRBV19 and TRBJ2-1, is DGGITQSPKYLFRKEGQNVTLSCEQNLNHDAMYWYRQDPGQGLRLIYYSQIVNDFQKGDIAEGYSVSREKKESFPLTVTSAQKNPTAFYLCASSPGYPGNEQFFGPGTRLTVL.

This chain connects TRBV3-1 (or the pseudogene TRBV3-2) to TRBJ1-1, with 8 bases matching TRBD1. CDR1 and CDR2 (germline): LGHDT, YNNKEL (reference sequence). The CDR3 extends over 14 amino acids. The V and J ends lost 4 bases and 4 bases, in that order; junction bases with no gene match: 5. The CDR3 DNA is TGTGCCAGCAGCCTCTCAGGGGGCCCCACTGAAGCTTTCTTT. Amino acid sequence: CASSLSGGPTEAFF.

The chain carries TRBV6-2 or TRBV6-3 and TRBJ2-7; 9 bases agree with TRBD2. The CDR3 sequence is 17 residues long. Germline V gene data show CDR1 as MNHEY and CDR2 as SVGEGT. V trimming: 5 bases; J trimming: 2 bases; junction bases outside the gene matches: 13. The CDR3 here is CASSTPSFAGGAYEQYF. DNA of the CDR3: TGTGCCAGCAGTACCCCCTCGTTCGCGGGGGGGGCCTACGAGCAGTACTTC.

The rearrangement uses TRBV9 and TRBJ1-1; tentatively, D is TRBD1 (6 bases). Deletions cut 0 bases from V and 1 base from J, with 10 bases between. CDR1 SGDLS and CDR2 YYNGEE come from the germline V gene. The CDR3 runs to 15 residues. The CDR3 protein is CASSVGGQQNTEAFF. The DNA for the CDR3 is TGTGCCAGCAGCGTAGGGGGACAACAGAACACTGAAGCTTTCTTT.

This clone showed up just once. This chain links TRBV4-1 with TRBJ1-1; D remains unclear. The CDR3 spans 13 residues. V lost 2 bases and J lost 1, with 5 bases in between. Germline CDR1 reads MGHRA; CDR2 reads YSYEKL. CDR3 residues: CASSQYKNTEAFF. The CDR3 bases are TGCGCCAGCAGCCAATACAAGAACACTGAAGCTTTCTTT.

The chain is built from TRBV7-3 and TRBJ1-2; 10 bases align to TRBD1. The CDR3 consists of 15 residues. J was trimmed by 1 base and V by 2 bases; bases with no gene match: 1. Germline assignment: CDR1 SGHTA and CDR2 FQGTGA. The CDR3 DNA reads as TGTGCCAGCAGCTTAGGACAGGGGGGTAACTATGGCTACACCTTC. Encoded protein: CASSLGQGGNYGYTF. Filled out from reference TRBV7-3 and TRBJ1-2, the complete variable domain reads GAGVSQTPSNKVTEKGKYVELRCDPISGHTALYWYRQSLGQGPEFLIYFQGTGAADDSGLPNDRFFAVRPEGSVSTLKIQRTERGDSAVYLCASSLGQGGNYGYTFGSGTRLTVV.

This chain uses TRBV6-5 with TRBJ2-7; no firm D call. V was pared by 0 bases and J by 2 bases, with 8 bases between. CDR1 MNHEY and CDR2 SVGAGI come from the germline V gene. There are 14 residues in the CDR3. The CDR3 sequence: CASSYSSSAYEQYF. CDR3 DNA: TGTGCCAGCAGTTACTCTAGCAGCGCCTACGAGCAGTACTTC.